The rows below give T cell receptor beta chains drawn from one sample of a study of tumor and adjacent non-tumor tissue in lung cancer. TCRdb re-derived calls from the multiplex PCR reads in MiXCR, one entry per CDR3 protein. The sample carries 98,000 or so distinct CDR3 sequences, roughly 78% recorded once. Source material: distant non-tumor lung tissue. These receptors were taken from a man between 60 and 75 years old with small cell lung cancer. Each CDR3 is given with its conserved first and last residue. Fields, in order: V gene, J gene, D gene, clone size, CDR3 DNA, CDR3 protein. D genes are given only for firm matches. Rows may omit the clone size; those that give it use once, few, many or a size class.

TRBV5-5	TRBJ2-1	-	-	TGTGCCAGCTGCGGTCTCGGGAGAAGCTCCTACAATGAGGAGTTCTTC	CASCGLGRSSYNEEFF
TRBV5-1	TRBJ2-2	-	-	TGCGCCAGCAGCTTGGAACTTTCGAACACCGGGGAGCTGTTTTTT	CASSLELSNTGELFF
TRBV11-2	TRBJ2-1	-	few	TGTGCCAATAGCTTAGAGCCCGTCTCCTACAATGAGCAGTTCTTC	CANSLEPVSYNEQFF
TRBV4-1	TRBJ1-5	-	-	TGCGCCAGCAGCCATGGGATCTCTCAGCCTCAGCATTTT	CASSHGISQPQHF
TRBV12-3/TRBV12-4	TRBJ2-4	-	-	TGTGCCAGCAGTTTAACAAGCGGAGGGAACATTCAGTACTTC	CASSLTSGGNIQYF
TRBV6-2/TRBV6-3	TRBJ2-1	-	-	TGTGCCAGCAGTTACCTCCCGGGGGTGGCTAGCCGATACAATGTACAGTTCTTC	CASSYLPGVASRYNVQFF
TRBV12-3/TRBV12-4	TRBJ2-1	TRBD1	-	TGTGCCAGCGGCCTCGGGACAGCCAAACAAGATGAGCAGTTCTTC	CASGLGTAKQDEQFF
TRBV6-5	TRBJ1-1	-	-	TGTGCCAGTAGTTATATCACTGAAGCTTTCTTT	CASSYITEAFF
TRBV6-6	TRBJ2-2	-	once	TGTGCCAGCAGGACGAGTAGCACCGGGGAACTGTTTTTT	CASRTSSTGELFF
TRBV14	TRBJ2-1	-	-	TGTGTCAGCAGCCAAGGGCGGAGGGTCCTTCTGGATGAGCAGTTCTTC	CVSSQGRRVLLDEQFF
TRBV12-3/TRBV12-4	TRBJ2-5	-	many	TGTGCCAGCAGGGCAGGTCATTACGAGACCCAGTACTTC	CASRAGHYETQYF
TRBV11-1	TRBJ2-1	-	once	TGTGCCAGGAGCTCAGAATCGAGGAGTAACGGGAGTGGTAATGAGCAGTTCTTC	CARSSESRSNGSGNEQFF
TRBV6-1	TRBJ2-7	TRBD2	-	TGTGCCAGCAGTCCAGGGGGACTAGCGGGGGACAAGCAGTACTTC	CASSPGGLAGDKQYF
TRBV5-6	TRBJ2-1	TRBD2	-	TGTGCCAGCAATTCCATTAGCGGGAGGAGTAGGTACAATGAGCAGTTTTTC	CASNSISGRSRYNEQFF
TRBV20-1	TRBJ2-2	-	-	TGCAATGCTAGGGAATACAGGACAACGAACACCGGGGAGCTGTTTTTT	CNAREYRTTNTGELFF
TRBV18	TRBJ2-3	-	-	TGTGCCAGCTCAGTCGGACTGGGATCAGATACGCAGTATTTT	CASSVGLGSDTQYF
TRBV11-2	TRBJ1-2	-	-	TGTGCCAGCGACGGCAGGGATAACTATGGCCACACCTTC	CASDGRDNYGHTF
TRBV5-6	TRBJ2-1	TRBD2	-	TGTGCCAGTAGTTCCATTAGCGGGGGGAGTAGGTACAATGAGCAGTTCTTC	CASSSISGGSRYNEQFF
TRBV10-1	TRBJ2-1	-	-	TGCGCCAACAGTCATCGAGCAGGAGCTTACAATGAGCAGTTCTTC	CANSHRAGAYNEQFF
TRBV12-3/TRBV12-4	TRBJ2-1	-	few	TGTGCCAGCACCCCTTTCCAGGTACCGAATGAGCGGTTCTTC	CASTPFQVPNERFF
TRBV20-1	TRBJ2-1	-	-	TGCAGTGCTAGGGTCTCATCGGGAGTAGGGAATGGGCAGTTCTTC	CSARVSSGVGNGQFF
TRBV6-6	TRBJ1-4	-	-	TGTGCTAGCAGTCACCGGAATTCGCCCCCTCATTACATGAAACTGCTTTTT	CASSHRNSPPHYMKLLF
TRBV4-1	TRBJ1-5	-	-	TGCGCCAGCTGCCAAGGGATGTCTCAGCCCCAGCTTTTT	CASCQGMSQPQLF